The 30 T cell receptor beta chains given below trace back to one sample, sequenced in a study of control samples from healthy donors and cancer patients. TCRdb's table, derived via immunoSEQ multiplex PCR, lists solely in-frame clones and lacks some. In the table there are roughly 59,000 clones, 80% to 95% of which are singletons. Sequences were obtained from PBMCs. These receptor sequences come from a man aged 35 to 55 with colorectal cancer.

The chain couples TRBV12-3 or TRBV12-4 to TRBJ1-1, with a tentative D call TRBD1 (5 bases). The CDR3 runs 13 residues. V was shortened by 3 bases and J by 4 bases, with 9 bases between the two germline ends. This CDR3 reads CASSLGEITEAFF. CDR3 in DNA: TGTGCCAGCAGTTTGGGGGAAATCACTGAAGCTTTCTTT.

This chain connects TRBV7-2 to TRBJ2-1; TRBD1 aligns across 7 bases. With 5 bases clipped from V and 0 bases from J, the junction kept 4 bases outside the gene matches. Germline values: CDR1 SGHTA, CDR2 FQGNSA. There are 15 residues in the CDR3. This CDR3 reads CASSPDRASYNEQFF. CDR3 DNA: TGTGCCAGCAGCCCAGACAGGGCCTCCTACAATGAGCAGTTCTTC.

This clone was recorded a few times. This chain's CDR3 is CASSQGPAYPGGNQPQHF. The CDR3 bases are TGCGCCAGCAGCCAAGGCCCCGCCTACCCGGGAGGCAATCAGCCCCAGCATTTT. The chain joins TRBV4-1 to TRBJ1-5, with D unresolved. Germline assignment: CDR1 MGHRA and CDR2 YSYEKL. The CDR3 sequence is 18 residues long. Deletions cut 1 base from V and 2 bases from J, with 18 bases between.

The rearrangement joins TRBV6-5 to TRBJ1-2, with D possibly being TRBD1 (6 bases). Deletions cut 6 bases from V and 8 bases from J, with 16 bases between. This CDR3 region has 13 residues. The V gene's germline CDR1 is MNHEY and CDR2 SVGAGI. The CDR3: CASSGTNSAGYTF. The DNA of the CDR3 is TGTGCCAGCAGCGGGACAAACAGTGCGGGCTACACCTTC.

The J gene is TRBJ1-2, the V gene TRBV2; D is possibly TRBD1 (6 bases). CDR1 is SNHLY and CDR2 is FYNNEI in the germline V gene. The CDR3 sequence is 14 residues long. V was cut by 8 bases and J by 4 bases, with 17 bases left in between. The CDR3, as DNA: TGTGCCAGCTCAGGGGTCGCGAGTGTCTATGGCTACACCTTC. Translated, it gives CASSGVASVYGYTF.

Here the CDR3 reads CASVLRGLNTEAFF. The DNA for the CDR3 is TGTGCCAGCGTGCTACGAGGTTTGAACACTGAAGCTTTCTTT. This sequence joins TRBV5-8 and TRBJ1-1; D unclear. The germline V and J ends were trimmed by 7 bases and 0 bases, with 13 bases remaining between them. The CDR3 covers 14 residues. Looked up from germline, CDR1 is SGHTS and CDR2 is YDEGEE.

The chain uses TRBV27 and TRBJ1-5, with TRBD1 identical over 7 bases. V trimming: 5 bases; J trimming: 4 bases; junction bases outside the gene matches: 5. CDR3 length: 14 residues. Germline-derived CDR1 and CDR2 are MNHEY and SMNVEV (reference sequence). The CDR3, as DNA: TGTGCCAGCAGTGCGGGACAGCGTAATCAGCCCCAGCATTTT. Its translation is CASSAGQRNQPQHF.

The J gene is TRBJ1-6, the V gene TRBV18; no definite D call. V was pared by 6 bases and J by 0 bases, with 6 bases between. Germline CDR1 reads KGHSH; CDR2 reads LQKENI. The CDR3 covers 14 residues. CDR3 sequence: CASSRDSYNSPLHF. The CDR3 region has the DNA TGTGCCAGCTCCCGGGACTCCTATAATTCACCCCTCCACTTT. Drawing the rest from reference TRBV18 and TRBJ1-6, the complete variable domain is NAGVMQNPRHLVRRRGQEARLRCSPMKGHSHVYWYRQLPEEGLKFMVYLQKENIIDESGMPKERFSAEFPKEGPSILRIQQVVRGDSAAYFCASSRDSYNSPLHFGNGTRLTVT.

The chain recombines TRBV9 with TRBJ2-5; D unclear. The V end was cut by 1 base, the J end by 5 bases, with 9 bases between. The CDR3 sequence is 13 residues long. CDR1 and CDR2 from the germline V gene are SGDLS and YYNGEE. The CDR3 nucleotides are TGTGCCAGCAGCGTAACGCGTGGGGAGACCCAGTACTTC. Translating gives CASSVTRGETQYF.

The chain employs TRBV7-2 and TRBJ2-3, with D unclear. V lost 2 bases to trimming and J lost 6 bases, with 9 bases between them. This CDR3 is 13 amino acids long. Germline V gene lookup returns CDR1 SGHTA and CDR2 FQGNSA. CDR3 protein: CASSLSGSDTQYF. DNA of the CDR3: TGTGCCAGCAGCTTATCCGGCAGCGATACGCAGTATTTT.

This clone is medium-sized by share. The identical CDR3 is also encoded by other nucleotide sequences in the sample. The rearrangement joins TRBV9 to TRBJ2-7; TRBD1 agrees at 9 bases. The CDR3 has 15 amino acids. Germline CDR1 SGDLS, CDR2 YYNGEE. V gave up 3 bases and J gave up 3 bases; unmatched junction bases: 7. This CDR3 is CASSATGTGFYEQYF. CDR3 DNA: TGTGCCAGCAGCGCGACCGGGACAGGGTTCTACGAGCAGTACTTC.

The genes are TRBV5-6 and TRBJ2-1; possibly TRBD2 for D (7 bases). The germline CDR1 and CDR2 sequences are SGHDT and YYEEEE. Trimming left V 2 bases short and J 3 bases short, with 15 bases between. The CDR3 is made up of 16 amino acids. CDR3 sequence reads: CASSFAGALSYNEQFF. DNA of the CDR3: TGTGCCAGCAGCTTTGCGGGGGCTCTCAGCTACAATGAGCAGTTCTTC.

The chain recombines TRBV9 with TRBJ2-7; D remains ambiguous. CDR1 and CDR2 (germline): SGDLS, YYNGEE. This CDR3 contains 15 residues. V shed 5 bases and J shed 0 bases, with 15 bases lying between them. For the CDR3, the DNA is TGTGCCAGCAGTAGAAGGGAAGATGGCTCCTACGAGCAGTACTTC. This gives the protein CASSRREDGSYEQYF.

CDR3 nucleotides: TGCGCCAGCAGTCCCGATGGTCGGGGGACTGAAGCTTTCTTT. This codes for CASSPDGRGTEAFF. This rearrangement joins TRBV5-1 to TRBJ1-1, with D tentatively TRBD1 (5 bases). The CDR3 runs to 14 residues. Germline V gene lookup returns CDR1 SGHRS and CDR2 YFSETQ. Trimming took off 5 bases at V and 5 bases at J, with 16 bases between the two ends.

This clone was observed a few times. This chain links TRBV10-2 with TRBJ1-2, with D tentatively TRBD1 (5 bases). The CDR3 length is 12 residues. CDR1 is WSHSY and CDR2 is SAAADI in the germline V gene. Between the trimmed V and J ends, which lost 10 bases and 3 bases, there was a span of 12 bases. CDR3 sequence reads: CATSRDDYGYTF. DNA for the CDR3: TGCGCCACCAGCCGGGACGACTATGGCTACACCTTC.

This chain links TRBV30 with TRBJ2-3, with TRBD2 matching over 11 bases. There are 13 residues in the CDR3. Germline V gives CDR1 GTSNPN, CDR2 SVGIG (reference sequence). Trimming cost V 7 bases and J 3 bases; bases outside gene matches: 3. The CDR3 nucleotides are TGTGCCTACGTAGCGGGGGGGACAGATACGCAGTATTTT. Its translation: CAYVAGGTDTQYF.

This clone was observed a handful of times. Here the CDR3 reads CASRSSGGTNTQYF. For the CDR3, the DNA is TGCGCCAGCAGATCCAGCGGGGGGACGAATACGCAGTATTTT. The J gene is TRBJ2-3, the V gene TRBV5-1, with TRBD2 matching 9 bases. The germline CDR1 and CDR2 sequences are SGHRS and YFSETQ. Trimming cost V 5 bases and J 7 bases; bases outside gene matches: 8. This CDR3 is built from 14 residues.

The rearrangement joins TRBV30 to TRBJ1-1; 11 bases line up with TRBD1. The CDR3 is made up of 16 amino acids. Germline V lookup: CDR1 GTSNPN, CDR2 SVGIG (reference sequence). Losses at the gene ends were 5 bases for V and 3 bases for J; bases not matched to a gene: 11. The CDR3 DNA is TGTGCCTGGCGATCCCGGACAGGGGGCGGTTACACTGAAGCTTTCTTT. As protein: CAWRSRTGGGYTEAFF.

The chain couples TRBV7-3 to TRBJ2-2; 9 nucleotides agree with TRBD2. Germline CDR1 and CDR2: SGHTA and FQGTGA. This CDR3 spans 17 amino acids. The V gene end was trimmed by 4 bases and the J gene end by 4 bases; junction bases not matched to a gene: 10. CDR3 in DNA: TGTGCCAGCAGCTCTCAGAGTAGCGGGGGCCTCACCGGGGAGCTGTTTTTT. Encoded protein: CASSSQSSGGLTGELFF.

The chain is built from TRBV5-8 and TRBJ2-7, with 8 bases fitting TRBD2. CDR3 size: 16 residues. Germline V gene data show CDR1 as SGHTS and CDR2 as YDEGEE. V lost 4 bases to trimming and J lost 4 bases; unmatched junction nucleotides: 13. The CDR3 sequence is CASSPGGGQGIYEQYF. The CDR3 nucleotides are TGTGCCAGCAGCCCGGGAGGGGGACAAGGGATTTACGAGCAGTACTTC.

This clone was counted a single time. The rearrangement joins TRBV19 to TRBJ1-1; D is unresolved. The CDR3 contains 17 residues. Germline CDR1 LNHDA, CDR2 SQIVND (reference sequence). V dropped 7 bases and J dropped 0 bases, with 21 bases sitting between them. CDR3: CASTGPGTAPLNTEAFF. In nucleotides, the CDR3 is TGTGCCAGTACCGGACCGGGCACGGCCCCGCTGAACACTGAAGCTTTCTTT.

The rearrangement links TRBV6-2 or TRBV6-3 to TRBJ2-6; no clear D. Trimming shortened V by 4 bases and J by 0 bases, and 10 bases separated the two germline ends. This CDR3 is 16 amino acids long. Germline CDR1 is MNHEY and CDR2 is SVGEGT. The CDR3: CASSSEVFSGANVLTF. The CDR3 DNA follows: TGTGCCAGCAGTTCCGAGGTTTTCTCTGGGGCCAACGTCCTGACTTTC.

V and J are TRBV7-3 and TRBJ2-7; D may be TRBD1 (6 bases). The CDR3 has 14 residues. Germline values: CDR1 SGHTA, CDR2 FQGTGA. The germline V and J ends were trimmed by 5 bases and 5 bases, with 16 bases remaining between them. The CDR3 DNA follows: TGTGCCAGCAGCGTACAGGGTGGGAATAACGAGCAGTACTTC. As protein: CASSVQGGNNEQYF.

J is TRBJ1-5 and V is TRBV7-2; D call uncertain. The germline V gene encodes CDR1 SGHTA and CDR2 FQGNSA. V was trimmed by 1 base and J by 7 bases, leaving 11 bases between them. CDR3 length: 14 residues. The CDR3 is CASSLEGRGQPQHF. The DNA of the CDR3 is TGTGCCAGCAGCTTAGAGGGTCGGGGACAGCCCCAGCATTTT.

This clone came up once. The chain links TRBV6-5 to TRBJ2-1; D gene ambiguous. This CDR3 contains 13 residues. The germline V and J ends were trimmed by 9 bases and 6 bases, with 15 bases remaining between them. In germline, CDR1 is MNHEY, CDR2 SVGAGI. CDR3 sequence reads: CASVSRGSNEQFF. In DNA, the CDR3 is TGTGCCAGTGTTTCCCGCGGAAGCAATGAGCAGTTCTTC.

The sample holds a few counts of this clone. This chain connects TRBV4-1 to TRBJ1-5; 7 nucleotides align to TRBD1. V shed 10 bases, J shed 3 bases, and the junction held 6 bases outside the gene matches. The CDR3 covers 13 residues. Germline assignment: CDR1 MGHRA and CDR2 YSYEKL. Here the CDR3 reads CATGQDLNQPQHF. As DNA, the CDR3 is TGCGCCACCGGACAGGATCTCAATCAGCCCCAGCATTTT.

The chain combines TRBV2 with TRBJ2-3; the D is unclear. V shed 2 bases and J shed 12 bases, with 15 bases lying between them. This CDR3 contains 13 residues. Germline-derived CDR1 and CDR2 are SNHLY and FYNNEI. The CDR3 sequence: CASSELEPAVQYF. The CDR3 DNA sequence: TGTGCCAGCAGTGAACTGGAGCCCGCTGTTCAGTATTTT.

This chain joins TRBV9 and TRBJ2-1; the match to TRBD2 covers 8 bases. The trim removed 0 bases at V and 9 bases at J, leaving 8 bases unmatched. Germline CDR1 and CDR2: SGDLS and YYNGEE. CDR3 length equals 15 residues. CDR3 sequence: CASSVAAGGRIEQFF. The CDR3 nucleotides are TGTGCCAGCAGCGTAGCGGCGGGGGGAAGGATTGAGCAGTTCTTC. The complete variable domain, with remaining parts taken from reference TRBV9 and TRBJ2-1, reads DSGVTQTPKHLITATGQRVTLRCSPRSGDLSVYWYQQSLDQGLQFLIQYYNGEERAKGNILERFSAQQFPDLHSELNLSSLELGDSALYFCASSVAAGGRIEQFFGPGTRLTVL.

V is TRBV7-5 and J is TRBJ1-5. TRBV7-5 is a known pseudogene. The CDR3 extends over 11 amino acids. CDR3 nucleotide sequence: TGTGCCGCAGCGGACAATCAGCCCCAGCATTTT. Translation gives CAAADNQPQHF.

The rearrangement uses TRBV6-1 and TRBJ1-4; tentative D call: TRBD1 (6 bases). With 2 bases removed from V and 7 bases from J, the gap between germline ends came to 23 bases. The V gene's germline CDR1 is MNHNS and CDR2 SASEGT. The CDR3 loop spans 18 amino acids. The CDR3, as DNA: TGTGCCAGCAGTGAATCTTTTATTGGAGGGACATGGGGTGAAAAACTGTTTTTT. Translation gives CASSESFIGGTWGEKLFF.